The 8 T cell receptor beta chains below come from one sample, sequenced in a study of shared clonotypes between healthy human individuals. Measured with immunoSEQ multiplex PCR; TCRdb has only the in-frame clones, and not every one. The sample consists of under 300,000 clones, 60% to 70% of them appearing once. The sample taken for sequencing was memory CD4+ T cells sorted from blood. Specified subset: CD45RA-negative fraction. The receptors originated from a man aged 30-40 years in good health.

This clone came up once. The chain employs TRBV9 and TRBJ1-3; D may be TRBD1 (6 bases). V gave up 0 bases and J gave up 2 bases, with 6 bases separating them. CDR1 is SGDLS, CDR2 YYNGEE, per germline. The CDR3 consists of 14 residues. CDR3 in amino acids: CASSVAGAGNTIYF. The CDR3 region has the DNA TGTGCCAGCAGCGTAGCAGGGGCTGGAAACACCATATATTTT.

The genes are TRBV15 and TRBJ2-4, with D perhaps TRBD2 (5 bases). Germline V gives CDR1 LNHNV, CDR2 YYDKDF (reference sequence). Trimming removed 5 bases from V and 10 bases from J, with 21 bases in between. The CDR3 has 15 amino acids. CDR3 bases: TGTGCCACCAGCCACGCGAGCGGACGACTGGGGATTCAGTACTTC. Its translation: CATSHASGRLGIQYF.

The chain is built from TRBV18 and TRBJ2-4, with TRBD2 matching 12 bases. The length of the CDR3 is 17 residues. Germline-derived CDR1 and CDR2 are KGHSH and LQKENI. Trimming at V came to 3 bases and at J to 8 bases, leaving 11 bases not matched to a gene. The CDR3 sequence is CASSPRDRLAGADIQYF. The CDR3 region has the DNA TGTGCCAGCTCACCGAGAGACAGACTAGCGGGGGCCGACATTCAGTACTTC.

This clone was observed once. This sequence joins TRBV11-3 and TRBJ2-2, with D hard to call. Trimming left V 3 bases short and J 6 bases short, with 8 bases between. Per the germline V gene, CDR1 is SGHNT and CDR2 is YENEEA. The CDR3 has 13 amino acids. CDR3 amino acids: CASSLRPAGELFF. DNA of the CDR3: TGTGCCAGCAGCTTGAGACCCGCCGGGGAGCTGTTTTTT.

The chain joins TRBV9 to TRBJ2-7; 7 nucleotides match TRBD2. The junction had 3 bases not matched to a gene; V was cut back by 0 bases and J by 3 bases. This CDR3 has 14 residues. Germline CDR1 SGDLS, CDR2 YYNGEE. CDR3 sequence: CASSVAASGYEQYF. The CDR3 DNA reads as TGTGCCAGCAGCGTAGCGGCTAGCGGCTACGAGCAGTACTTC.

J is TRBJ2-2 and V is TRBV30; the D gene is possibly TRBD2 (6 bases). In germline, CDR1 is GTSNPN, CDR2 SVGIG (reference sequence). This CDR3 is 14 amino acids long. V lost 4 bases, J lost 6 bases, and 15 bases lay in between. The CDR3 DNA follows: TGTGCCTGGATCGGCGGGGAGGACTCCGGGGAGCTGTTTTTT. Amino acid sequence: CAWIGGEDSGELFF.

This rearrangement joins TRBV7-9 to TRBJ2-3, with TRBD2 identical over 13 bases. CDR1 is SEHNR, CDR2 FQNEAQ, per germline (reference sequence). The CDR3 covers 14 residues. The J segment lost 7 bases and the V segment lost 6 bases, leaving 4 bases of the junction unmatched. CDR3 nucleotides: TGTGCCAGCAGTCCCGGGACTAGCGGGAATACGCAGTATTTT. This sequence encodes CASSPGTSGNTQYF.

The CDR3 DNA reads TGTGCCAGCTCACCTATCCATAGCGGGAGATTGGCGGCGGCCAAAAACATTCAGTACTTC. It translates to CASSPIHSGRLAAAKNIQYF. The chain recombines TRBV18 with TRBJ2-4, with 9 positions matching TRBD2. Trimming removed 3 bases from V and 1 base from J; junction bases left unmatched: 16. CDR3 length: 20 amino acids. Germline loops: CDR1 KGHSH, CDR2 LQKENI.